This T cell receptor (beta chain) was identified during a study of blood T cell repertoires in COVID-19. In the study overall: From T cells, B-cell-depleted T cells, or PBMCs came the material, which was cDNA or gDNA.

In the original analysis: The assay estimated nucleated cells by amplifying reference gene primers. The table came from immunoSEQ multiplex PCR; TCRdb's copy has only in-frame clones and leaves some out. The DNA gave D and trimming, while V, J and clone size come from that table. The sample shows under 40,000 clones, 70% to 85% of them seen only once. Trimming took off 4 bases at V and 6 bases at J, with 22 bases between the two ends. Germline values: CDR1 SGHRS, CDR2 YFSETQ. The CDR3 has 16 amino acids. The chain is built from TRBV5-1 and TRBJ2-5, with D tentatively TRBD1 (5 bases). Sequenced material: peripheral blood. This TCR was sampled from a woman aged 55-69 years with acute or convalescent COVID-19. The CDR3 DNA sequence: TGCGCCAGCAGCCCTAAAGTAGACAGCCCCGGACAGACCCAGTACTTC. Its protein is CASSPKVDSPGQTQYF.